This T cell receptor beta chain was captured in a study of blood T cells in healthy people across ages. Overall study results and limits: Strong correlation was found linking TCR beta diversity to naive T cell percentage.

The second PCR ran roughly 6 to 11 cycles with a sample-barcoded 5' primer and J-beta primers. From the 5' RACE reads, TCRdb called clonotypes with MiXCR, one entry per CDR3 protein. The sample contains fewer than 700,000 distinct CDR3 sequences, roughly 43% of which appear only once. Extraction yielded at least 6 micrograms of total RNA per sample. In its sample, this clonotype was seen many times. The antigen is not known. Sequenced material: blood. The sequence came from a man older than 75 in good health.

CDR3 protein: CASSPGTSLSTDTQYF. CDR3 DNA sequence: TGTGCCAGCAGCCCCGGGACTAGCCTTAGCACAGATACGCAGTATTTT. This chain joins TRBV7-2 and TRBJ2-3, with TRBD2 identical over 9 bases. From germline, CDR1 is SGHTA and CDR2 FQGNSA. V shed 5 bases, J shed 0 bases, and the junction held 6 bases outside the gene matches. The CDR3 length is 16 residues. Full variable domain (outside the CDR3, taken from reference TRBV7-2 and TRBJ2-3): GAGVSQSPSNKVTEKGKDVELRCDPISGHTALYWYRQSLGQGLEFLIYFQGNSAPDKSGLPSDRFSAERTGGSVSTLTIQRTQQEDSAVYLCASSPGTSLSTDTQYFGPGTRLTVL.